A selection of T cell receptor beta chains follows, all from one sample in a study of beta chain features in type 1 diabetes. Libraries were prepared by immunoSEQ multiplex PCR; TCRdb keeps only in-frame clonotypes and omits some of them. This sample has some 250,000 clones; approximately 13% occur once, and the top ten carry just under 0.02%. The sample was naive CD4+ T cells from blood. The source is a man aged 25 to 45 with type 1 diabetes. The CDR3 runs from the conserved cysteine through the conserved F or W. A D gene is named only where the DNA matches it firmly. Some rows have no size entry. The others give once, few or many, or a class for an expanded clone.

NA,TRBV28,TRBJ2-4,NA,13,CASSGDNKNIQYF,TGTGCCAGCAGTGGGGACAACAAAAACATTCAGTACTTC
NA,TRBV18,TRBJ1-5,NA,13,CASSPLRDQPQHF,TGTGCCAGCTCACCACTCAGGGATCAGCCCCAGCATTTT
TRBD2,TRBV11-2,TRBJ2-3,NA,17,CASSRRGAGGSTDTQYF,TGTGCCAGCAGCCGAAGAGGAGCGGGGGGTTCCACAGATACGCAGTATTTT
NA,TRBV11-1,TRBJ2-7,NA,14,CASSPGTPSYEQYF,TGTGCCAGCAGCCCCGGGACACCCTCCTACGAGCAGTACTTC
TRBD1,TRBV18,TRBJ1-5,NA,14,CASSPTGLNQPQHF,TGTGCCAGCTCACCGACAGGGTTAAATCAGCCCCAGCATTTT
TRBD1,TRBV2,TRBJ1-5,NA,15,CASSTSGQGNQPQHF,TGTGCCAGCAGTACCTCAGGACAGGGCAATCAGCCCCAGCATTTT
NA,TRBV7-9,TRBJ2-5,few,13,CASSPGQVETQYF,TGTGCCAGCAGCCCGGGACAAGTGGAGACCCAGTACTTC
TRBD1,TRBV5-1,TRBJ2-1,few,16,CASSSGQVLSYNEQFF,TGCGCCAGCAGCTCAGGACAGGTCCTCTCCTACAATGAGCAGTTCTTC
NA,TRBV10-3,TRBJ2-1,few,14,CAIRGASGYNEQFF,TGTGCCATCAGGGGGGCATCGGGCTACAATGAGCAGTTCTTC
TRBD2,TRBV7-2,TRBJ2-3,NA,15,CASSRTSGGTDTQYF,TGTGCCAGCAGCCGGACTAGCGGGGGAACGGATACGCAGTATTTT
NA,TRBV5-1,TRBJ2-3,few,13,CASSAGVTDTQYF,TGCGCCAGCAGCGCAGGGGTCACAGATACGCAGTATTTT
TRBD2,TRBV19,TRBJ2-1,NA,15,CASSIAAGDYNEQFF,TGTGCCAGTAGTATAGCAGCGGGGGACTACAATGAGCAGTTCTTC
TRBD1,TRBV30,TRBJ1-1,NA,14,CAWSQGARRTEAFF,TGTGCCTGGAGTCAGGGGGCGCGGAGAACTGAAGCTTTCTTT
NA,TRBV28,TRBJ1-4,NA,13,CASSLVQAEKLFF,TGTGCCAGCAGTCTTGTCCAGGCGGAAAAACTGTTTTTT
NA,TRBV5-4,TRBJ2-1,NA,12,CASSLASSVQFF,TGTGCCAGCAGCTTGGCTAGCAGCGTGCAGTTCTTC
TRBD1,TRBV15,TRBJ1-1,few,15,CATSRGDRVGTEAFF,TGTGCCACCAGCAGAGGGGACAGGGTCGGGACTGAAGCTTTCTTT
TRBD1,TRBV27,TRBJ1-5,few,15,CASSSLGQGDQPQHF,TGTGCCAGCAGTTCGCTCGGACAGGGGGATCAGCCCCAGCATTTT
TRBD1,TRBV5-1,TRBJ1-5,NA,15,CASSLGTGGNQPQHF,TGCGCCAGCAGCTTGGGGACAGGGGGAAATCAGCCCCAGCATTTT
NA,TRBV6-5,TRBJ2-7,NA,11,CASSRGYEQYF,TGTGCCAGCAGCCGGGGCTACGAGCAGTACTTC
NA,TRBV6-1,TRBJ1-5,few,16,CASSEGTAYSNQPQHF,TGTGCCAGCAGTGAAGGTACAGCATATAGCAATCAGCCCCAGCATTTT
NA,TRBV10-3,TRBJ2-7,few,15,CAISDPGTVAYEQYF,TGTGCCATCAGTGACCCGGGGACTGTAGCCTACGAGCAGTACTTC
NA,TRBV5-1,TRBJ2-2,NA,13,CASSTDSPGELFF,TGCGCCAGCAGCACGGACAGCCCCGGGGAGCTGTTTTTT
TRBD2,TRBV27,TRBJ2-3,few,16,CASSRTSRALTDTQYF,TGTGCCAGCAGTCGGACTAGCCGAGCACTCACAGATACGCAGTATTTT
TRBD2,TRBV6-1,TRBJ2-1,few,13,CASSLAGYNEQFF,TGTGCCAGCAGTCTAGCGGGCTACAATGAGCAGTTCTTC
TRBD1,TRBV27,TRBJ1-1,few,15,CASRPTGGPNTEAFF,TGTGCCAGCAGGCCGACAGGGGGCCCGAACACTGAAGCTTTCTTT
NA,TRBV7-2,TRBJ2-2,few,13,CASNFVPGGELFF,TGTGCCAGCAACTTTGTACCGGGGGGGGAGCTGTTTTTT
NA,TRBV7-9,TRBJ2-5,few,14,CASSLGGQGLSQYF,TGTGCCAGCAGCTTAGGTGGTCAGGGATTGTCCCAGTACTTC
NA,TRBV6-6,TRBJ2-4,few,11,CASSSMDIQYF,TGTGCCAGCAGCTCTATGGACATTCAGTACTTC
NA,TRBV7-9,TRBJ2-7,few,15,CASSSVSGTDLWMYF,TGTGCCAGCAGCTCCGTTTCCGGGACTGACCTCTGGATGTACTTC
TRBD2,TRBV9,TRBJ2-1,few,15,CASSVSGGDGNEQFF,TGTGCCAGCAGCGTTAGCGGGGGGGATGGGAATGAGCAGTTCTTC
NA,TRBV21-1,TRBJ2-4,NA,18,CASSKEGGRADGKNIQYF,TGTGCCAGCAGCAAAGAGGGCGGGAGGGCCGATGGCAAAAACATTCAGTACTTC
NA,TRBV5-1,TRBJ2-5,NA,16,CASSLGRLGGQETQYF,TGCGCCAGCAGCTTAGGGAGGCTTGGGGGCCAAGAGACCCAGTACTTC
TRBD1,TRBV29-1,TRBJ1-4,NA,14,CSVGGVSGGEKLFF,TGCAGCGTTGGAGGGGTGTCAGGGGGCGAAAAACTGTTTTTT
TRBD1,TRBV25-1,TRBJ1-2,few,13,CASSLTGGGGYTF,TGTGCCAGCAGTTTGACAGGGGGCGGTGGCTACACCTTC
TRBD1,TRBV23-1,TRBJ1-4,few,15,CASSHNTGVHEKLFF,TGCGCCAGCAGTCATAACACAGGGGTGCACGAAAAACTGTTTTTT
NA,TRBV7-9,TRBJ2-7,few,13,CASSLGGPYEQYF,TGTGCCAGCAGCTTAGGAGGGCCATACGAGCAGTACTTC
NA,TRBV10-3,TRBJ1-1,NA,13,CAISLGRNTEAFF,TGTGCCATCAGTCTTGGGAGGAACACTGAAGCTTTCTTT
TRBD2,TRBV27,TRBJ2-7,few,16,CASSFVPGGALGEQYF,TGTGCCAGCAGTTTCGTGCCGGGAGGAGCATTGGGCGAGCAGTACTTC
NA,TRBV18,TRBJ1-1,few,13,CASSPREGLESFF,TGTGCCAGCTCACCCCGGGAGGGTTTGGAGTCTTTCTTT
TRBD2,TRBV30,TRBJ2-1,few,13,CAWSRGGYNEQFF,TGTGCCTGGAGTCGGGGGGGTTACAATGAGCAGTTCTTC
TRBD1,TRBV7-9,TRBJ2-7,few,14,CASSTRGQTYEQYF,TGTGCCAGCAGCACGAGGGGGCAAACCTACGAGCAGTACTTC